This is a list of T cell receptor beta chains from one sample in a study of T-cell memory formation after mild COVID-19. TCRdb reanalysed the 5' RACE reads using MiXCR and keeps one entry per CDR3 protein. The top ten clones hold about 8.7% of a sample with around 530,000 distinct CDR3 sequences, roughly 21% of them seen once. The sample consisted of PBMCs or a T cell subset sorted from them (not recorded which). These receptors all come from an adult woman who had mild COVID-19 (a few samples of this study predate the infection). Cell type and time point are not known. The conserved cysteine and the conserved F or W are not part of the CDR3 here. Fields, in order: V gene, clone size, J gene, CDR3 protein. A clone size is listed for some rows: how often the clone was seen (once, few, many), or a class if it is expanded.

>TRBV7-9|many|TRBJ2-1
ASSFDSGRDFNEQF
>TRBV9|.|TRBJ2-3
ASSVGHLGTDTQY
>TRBV7-9|.|TRBJ1-1
ASSSTTGLNTEAF
>TRBV5-8|few|TRBJ2-5
ASSESRTGPQETQY
>TRBV12-3/TRBV12-4|few|TRBJ2-2
ASSSGTSGGARTGELF
>TRBV7-6|.|TRBJ2-2
ASSRAGGPRGELF
>TRBV27|.|TRBJ2-7
ASSLSGPSGNEQY
>TRBV5-6|few|TRBJ2-1
ASSQGSEQF
>TRBV6-2/TRBV6-3|.|TRBJ1-5
ASRPGTINQPQH
>TRBV12-3/TRBV12-4|.|TRBJ2-3
ASSPHLRTDTQY
>TRBV19|.|TRBJ2-3
ASSMPGLAGGADTQY
>TRBV6-2/TRBV6-3|.|TRBJ1-5
ASSYHNQPQH